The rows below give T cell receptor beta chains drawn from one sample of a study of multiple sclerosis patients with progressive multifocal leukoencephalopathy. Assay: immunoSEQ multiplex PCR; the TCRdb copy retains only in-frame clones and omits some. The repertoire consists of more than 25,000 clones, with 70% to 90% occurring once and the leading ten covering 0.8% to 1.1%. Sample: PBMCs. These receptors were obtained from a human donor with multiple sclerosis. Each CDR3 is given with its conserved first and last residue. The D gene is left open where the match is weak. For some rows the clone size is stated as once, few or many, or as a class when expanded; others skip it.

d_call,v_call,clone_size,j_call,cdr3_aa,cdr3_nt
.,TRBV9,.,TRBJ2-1,CASSVDRNSYNEQFF,TGTGCCAGCAGCGTCGACAGAAACTCCTACAATGAGCAGTTCTTC
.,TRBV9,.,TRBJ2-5,CASSVEETQYF,TGTGCCAGCAGCGTAGAAGAGACCCAGTACTTC
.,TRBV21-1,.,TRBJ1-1,CASSNGNTGMNTEAFF,TGTGCCAGCAGCAACGGGAACACAGGTATGAACACTGAAGCTTTCTTT
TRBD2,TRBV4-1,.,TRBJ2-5,CASSQGPFSGGFETQYF,TGCGCCAGCAGCCAAGGGCCCTTTAGCGGGGGGTTCGAGACCCAGTACTTC
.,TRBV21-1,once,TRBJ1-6,CASRKPRNSPLHF,TGTGCCAGCAGGAAACCCCGTAATTCACCCCTCCACTTT
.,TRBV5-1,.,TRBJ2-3,CASSLARDTQYF,TGCGCCAGCAGCTTGGCCCGAGATACGCAGTATTTT
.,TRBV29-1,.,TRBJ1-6,CSVREVNSPLHF,TGCAGCGTCCGGGAAGTTAATTCACCCCTCCACTTT
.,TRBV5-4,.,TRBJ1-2,CASEAQGSIGYTF,TGTGCCAGCGAGGCTCAGGGATCCATTGGGTACACCTTC
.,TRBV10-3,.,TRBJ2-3,CATLLQENTDTQYF,TGTGCCACTTTGTTACAAGAGAACACAGATACGCAGTATTTT
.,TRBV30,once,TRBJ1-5,CACDSNNQPQHF,TGTGCCTGCGACAGCAACAATCAGCCCCAGCATTTT
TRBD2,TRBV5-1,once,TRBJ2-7,CASSSSAGAYEQYF,TGCGCCAGCAGCTCTTCGGCGGGAGCCTACGAGCAGTACTTC
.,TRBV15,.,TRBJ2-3,CATSRGGRGISTDTQYF,TGTGCCACCAGCAGAGGGGGGCGGGGCATAAGCACAGATACGCAGTATTTT
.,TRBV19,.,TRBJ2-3,CASSTRQPTQYF,TGTGCCAGTAGTACCCGACAGCCTACGCAGTATTTT
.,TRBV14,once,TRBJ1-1,CASSFRTEAFF,TGTGCCAGCAGCTTTCGTACTGAAGCTTTCTTT
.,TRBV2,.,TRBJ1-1,CASSEAGGAGTEAFF,TGTGCCAGCAGTGAAGCCGGGGGGGCAGGGACTGAAGCTTTCTTT
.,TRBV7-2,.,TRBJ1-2,CASSLEGHLYGYTF,TGTGCCAGCAGCTTAGAGGGCCATTTGTATGGCTACACCTTC
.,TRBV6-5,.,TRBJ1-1,CASSSLLENTEAFF,TGTGCCAGCAGCTCACTCCTGGAGAACACTGAAGCTTTCTTT
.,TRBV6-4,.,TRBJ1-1,CASSDSDNTEAFF,TGTGCCAGCAGTGACTCGGACAACACTGAAGCTTTCTTT
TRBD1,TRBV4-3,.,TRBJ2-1,CASSQFRQGEYTAYNEQFF,TGCGCCAGCAGCCAATTTCGACAGGGGGAATATACGGCCTACAATGAGCAGTTCTTC
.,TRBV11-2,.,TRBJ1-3,CASSVDRGNTIYF,TGTGCCAGCAGCGTCGACAGAGGAAACACCATATATTTT
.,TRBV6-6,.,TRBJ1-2,CASNELGNYGYTF,TGTGCCAGCAATGAGCTCGGGAACTATGGCTACACCTTC
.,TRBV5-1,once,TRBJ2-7,CASSPGRTGGYEQYF,TGCGCCAGCAGCCCAGGACGGACTGGAGGGTACGAGCAGTACTTC
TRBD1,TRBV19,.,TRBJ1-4,CASSSIGQGSILEFF,TGTGCCAGTAGTAGTATCGGACAGGGGAGCATCTTGGAGTTTTTT
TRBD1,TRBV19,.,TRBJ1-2,CASSWGDSRIYTF,TGTGCCAGTAGTTGGGGGGACAGTAGGATCTACACCTTC
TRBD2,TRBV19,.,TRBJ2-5,CASSGVAGNQETQYF,TGTGCCAGTAGTGGAGTAGCGGGGAACCAAGAGACCCAGTACTTC
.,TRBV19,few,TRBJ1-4,CASSPTATNEKLFF,TGTGCCAGTAGTCCCACAGCAACTAATGAAAAACTGTTTTTT
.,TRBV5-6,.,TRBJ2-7,CASSLAAFDYEQYF,TGTGCCAGCAGCTTGGCCGCCTTCGACTACGAGCAGTACTTC
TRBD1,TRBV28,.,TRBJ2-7,CASFTSRGSPYEQYF,TGTGCCAGCTTCACAAGCAGGGGGTCCCCCTACGAGCAGTACTTC
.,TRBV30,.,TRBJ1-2,CAGTLDVYTF,TGTGCCGGGACACTGGATGTCTACACCTTC
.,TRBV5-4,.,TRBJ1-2,CASSEDRGGYTF,TGTGCCAGCAGCGAGGACCGGGGAGGCTACACCTTC
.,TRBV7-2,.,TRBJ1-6,CASSLDLPPLHF,TGTGCCAGCAGCTTAGATCTCCCACCCCTCCACTTT